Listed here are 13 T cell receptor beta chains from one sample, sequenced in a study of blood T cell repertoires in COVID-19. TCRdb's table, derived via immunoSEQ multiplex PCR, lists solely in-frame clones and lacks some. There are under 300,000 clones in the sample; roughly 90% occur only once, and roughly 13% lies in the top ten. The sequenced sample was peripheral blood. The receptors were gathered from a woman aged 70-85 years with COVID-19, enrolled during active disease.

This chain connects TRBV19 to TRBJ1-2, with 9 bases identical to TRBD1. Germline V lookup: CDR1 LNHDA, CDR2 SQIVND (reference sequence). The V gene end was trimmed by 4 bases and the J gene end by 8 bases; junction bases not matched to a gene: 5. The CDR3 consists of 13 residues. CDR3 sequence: CASSTGTGSGYTF. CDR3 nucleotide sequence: TGTGCCAGTAGTACCGGGACAGGGTCAGGCTACACCTTC.

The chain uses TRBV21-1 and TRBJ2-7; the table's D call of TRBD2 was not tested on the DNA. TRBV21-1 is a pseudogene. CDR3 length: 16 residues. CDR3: CASSKAGREIFYEQYF. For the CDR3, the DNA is TGTGCCAGCAGCAAAGCGGGCCGGGAAATTTTCTACGAGCAGTACTTC.

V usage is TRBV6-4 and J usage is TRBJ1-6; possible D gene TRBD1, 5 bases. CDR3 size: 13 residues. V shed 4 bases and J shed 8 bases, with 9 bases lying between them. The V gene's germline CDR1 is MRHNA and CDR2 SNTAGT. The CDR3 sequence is CASSVSRDSPLHF. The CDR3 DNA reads TGTGCCAGCAGTGTCTCCAGGGATTCACCCCTCCACTTT.

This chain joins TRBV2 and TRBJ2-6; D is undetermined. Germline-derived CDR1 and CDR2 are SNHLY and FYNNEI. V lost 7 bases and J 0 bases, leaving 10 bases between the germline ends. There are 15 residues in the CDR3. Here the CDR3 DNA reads TGTGCCAGCACCGTTCCGTACTCTGGGGCCAACGTCCTGACTTTC. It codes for CASTVPYSGANVLTF.

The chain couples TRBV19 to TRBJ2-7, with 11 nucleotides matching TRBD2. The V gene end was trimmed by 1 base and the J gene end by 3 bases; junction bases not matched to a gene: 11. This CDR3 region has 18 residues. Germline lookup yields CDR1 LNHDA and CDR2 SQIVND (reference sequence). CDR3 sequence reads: CASSIGGGLADIRYEQYF. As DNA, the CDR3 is TGTGCCAGTAGTATAGGGGGGGGACTAGCGGACATTCGCTACGAGCAGTACTTC.

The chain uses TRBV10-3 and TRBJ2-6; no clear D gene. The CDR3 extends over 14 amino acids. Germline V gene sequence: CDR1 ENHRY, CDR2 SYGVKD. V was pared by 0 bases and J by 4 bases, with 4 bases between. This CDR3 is CAISESGGANVLTF. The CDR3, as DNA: TGTGCCATCAGTGAGTCCGGGGGGGCCAACGTCCTGACTTTC.

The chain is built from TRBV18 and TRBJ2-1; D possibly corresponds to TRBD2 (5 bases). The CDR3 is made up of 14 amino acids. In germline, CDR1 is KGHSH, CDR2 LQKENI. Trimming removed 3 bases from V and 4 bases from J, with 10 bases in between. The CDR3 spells CASSPITSYNEQFF. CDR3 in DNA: TGTGCCAGCTCACCGATCACTAGTTACAATGAGCAGTTCTTC.

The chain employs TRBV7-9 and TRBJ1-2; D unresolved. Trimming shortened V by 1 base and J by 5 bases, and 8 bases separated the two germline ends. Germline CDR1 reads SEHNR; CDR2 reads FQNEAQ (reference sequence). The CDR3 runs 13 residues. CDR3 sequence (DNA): TGTGCCAGCAGCTTAGGCGGGTCATATGGCTACACCTTC. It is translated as CASSLGGSYGYTF.

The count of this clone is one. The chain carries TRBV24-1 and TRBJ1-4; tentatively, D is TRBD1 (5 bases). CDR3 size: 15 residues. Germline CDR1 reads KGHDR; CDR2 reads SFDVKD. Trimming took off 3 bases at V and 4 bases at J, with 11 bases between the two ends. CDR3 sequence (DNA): TGTGCCACCAGTGATCCCGTGGGGGGTAATGAAAAACTGTTTTTT. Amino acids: CATSDPVGGNEKLFF.

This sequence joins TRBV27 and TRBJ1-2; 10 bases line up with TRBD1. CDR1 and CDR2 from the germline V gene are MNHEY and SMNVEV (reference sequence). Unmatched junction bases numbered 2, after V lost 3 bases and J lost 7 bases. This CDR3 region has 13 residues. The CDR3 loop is CASSFGTGAGYTF. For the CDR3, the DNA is TGTGCCAGCAGTTTTGGGACAGGGGCTGGCTACACCTTC.

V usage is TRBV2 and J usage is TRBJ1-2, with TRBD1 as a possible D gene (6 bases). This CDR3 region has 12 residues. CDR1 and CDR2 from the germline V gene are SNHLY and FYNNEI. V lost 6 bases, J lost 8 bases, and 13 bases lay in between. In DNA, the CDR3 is TGTGCCAGCAGGGGGGACACGGCGGGCTACACCTTC. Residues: CASRGDTAGYTF.

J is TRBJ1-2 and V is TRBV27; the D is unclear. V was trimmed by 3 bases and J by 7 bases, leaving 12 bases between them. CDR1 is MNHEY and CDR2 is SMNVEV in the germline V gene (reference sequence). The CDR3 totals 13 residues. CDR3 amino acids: CASSLGRSTGYTF. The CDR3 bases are TGTGCCAGCAGTTTGGGCAGGTCAACTGGCTACACCTTC.

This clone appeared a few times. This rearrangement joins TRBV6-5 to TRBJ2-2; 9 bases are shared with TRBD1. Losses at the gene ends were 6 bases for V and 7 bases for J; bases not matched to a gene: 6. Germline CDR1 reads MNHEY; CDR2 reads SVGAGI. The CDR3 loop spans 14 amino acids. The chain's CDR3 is CASSWTGVIGELFF. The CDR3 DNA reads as TGTGCCAGCAGCTGGACAGGGGTGATCGGGGAGCTGTTTTTT.